A single sample is the source of the 28 T cell receptor beta chains below, sequenced in a study of OX40 agonist ivuxolimab in advanced cancers. Assay used: immunoSEQ multiplex PCR; TCRdb lists only in-frame clones, some missing. The sample lists roughly 48,000 clones, 65% to 85% occurring once. The sample here was CD4+ or CD8+ T cells sorted from blood, taken in a trial of the OX40 agonist ivuxolimab. All receptors derive from an adult with an advanced solid tumor such as melanoma, head and neck, liver or kidney cancer.

The CDR3 DNA follows: TGTGCCAGCAGCGTAGGACTAGCGGGGGGCGTCGCCGGGGAGCTGTTTTTT. Amino acid sequence: CASSVGLAGGVAGELFF. J is TRBJ2-2 and V is TRBV9; the match to TRBD2 covers 13 bases. CDR1 and CDR2 from the germline V gene are SGDLS and YYNGEE. There are 17 residues in the CDR3. Trimming cost V 0 bases and J 6 bases; bases outside gene matches: 5.

As DNA, the CDR3 is TGTGCCAGCAGTCCGGAGGACACTAGCAATCAGCCCCAGCATTTT. Its translation: CASSPEDTSNQPQHF. The rearrangement links TRBV2 to TRBJ1-5, with D possibly being TRBD1 (5 bases). The germline gives CDR1 SNHLY, CDR2 FYNNEI. V was clipped by 5 bases and J by 0 bases, with 11 bases between them. The CDR3 is 15 residues long.

In DNA, the CDR3 is TGTGCCAGTAGTTCTTCTCCGCTAGCGGGGGGCCCCCTAAGAGATACGCAGTATTTT. Translation: CASSSSPLAGGPLRDTQYF. The J gene is TRBJ2-3, the V gene TRBV19; 11 bases are a match to TRBD2. The CDR3 length is 19 residues. Germline CDR1 is LNHDA and CDR2 is SQIVND (reference sequence). Unmatched junction bases numbered 18, after V lost 5 bases and J lost 5 bases.

The rearrangement uses TRBV4-3 and TRBJ2-7; no firm D call. The CDR3 length is 15 residues. Trimming shortened V by 0 bases and J by 4 bases, and 13 bases separated the two germline ends. CDR1 is LGHNA, CDR2 YSLEER, per germline. CDR3 sequence reads: CASSQDRHPNYEQYF. CDR3 nucleotide sequence: TGCGCCAGCAGCCAAGATCGGCACCCAAATTACGAGCAGTACTTC.

This chain links TRBV30 with TRBJ1-4; no definite D call. V was cut by 2 bases and J by 4 bases, with 20 bases left in between. From germline, CDR1 is GTSNPN and CDR2 SVGIG (reference sequence). The CDR3 runs to 17 residues. CDR3 in DNA: TGTGCCTGGAGTCCACATTTCCTAGGGAGCCTTAATGAAAAACTGTTTTTT. The encoded protein is CAWSPHFLGSLNEKLFF.

This clone was seen only a few times. The CDR3 protein is CASSALLTGLSYEQYF. In DNA form, the CDR3 reads TGTGCCAGCAGTGCCTTACTGACAGGGTTATCCTACGAGCAGTACTTC. The chain links TRBV28 to TRBJ2-7, with TRBD1 matching over 7 bases. Germline trimming cut 5 bases from V and 1 base from J; bases unmatched to any gene: 11. The CDR3 has 16 amino acids. The germline gives CDR1 MDHEN, CDR2 SYDVKM. The full variable domain, rest sourced from reference TRBV28 and TRBJ2-7, is DVKVTQSSRYLVKRTGEKVFLECVQDMDHENMFWYRQDPGLGLRLIYFSYDVKMKEKGDIPEGYSVSREKKERFSLILESASTNQTSMYLCASSALLTGLSYEQYFGPGTRLTVT.

The CDR3 nucleotides read TGTGCCAGCAGGGGAAGCGGGGGGGCCCGCCGGGAGCTGTTTTTT. This sequence encodes CASRGSGGARRELFF. The rearrangement joins TRBV6-5 to TRBJ2-2; 10 nucleotides align to TRBD2. Germline V gene sequence: CDR1 MNHEY, CDR2 SVGAGI. The junction had 10 bases not matched to a gene; V was cut back by 6 bases and J by 9 bases. The CDR3 sequence is 15 residues long.

This chain links TRBV19 with TRBJ1-5; no definite D call. V was trimmed by 6 bases and J by 4 bases, leaving 19 bases between them. This CDR3 region has 16 residues. Germline assignment: CDR1 LNHDA and CDR2 SQIVND (reference sequence). Here the CDR3 DNA reads TGTGCCAGTAGCCCTATACGGATCCTGAAAAATCAGCCCCAGCATTTT. Translation gives CASSPIRILKNQPQHF.

V usage is TRBV5-1 and J usage is TRBJ2-3; D unclear. CDR3 size: 16 residues. The germline V gene encodes CDR1 SGHRS and CDR2 YFSETQ. V lost 0 bases to trimming and J lost 3 bases, with 14 bases between them. Here the CDR3 reads CASSLGSLGGTDTQYF. The CDR3 DNA sequence: TGCGCCAGCAGCTTGGGCTCCTTAGGTGGGACAGATACGCAGTATTTT.

The J gene is TRBJ1-6, the V gene TRBV5-1, with TRBD1 as a possible D gene (6 bases). This CDR3 comprises 15 residues. CDR1 and CDR2 (germline): SGHRS, YFSETQ. V shed 0 bases and J shed 6 bases, with 10 bases lying between them. The CDR3 DNA reads TGCGCCAGCAGCTTGGAGGGGGGGTTTAATTCACCCCTCCACTTT. Translation gives CASSLEGGFNSPLHF.

In its sample, this clone ranks as medium-sized (0.01 to 0.1%). The chain recombines TRBV7-2 with TRBJ2-1; perhaps D is TRBD1 or TRBD2 (5 bases each). The V and J ends lost 1 base and 8 bases respectively, with 9 bases between them. The length of the CDR3 is 13 residues. Per germline, CDR1 SGHTA and CDR2 FQGNSA. The CDR3 DNA reads as TGTGCCAGCAGCTTAGGGGACCTCTATGAGCAGTTCTTC. This translates into CASSLGDLYEQFF.

As concerns this clone: Mismatch with germline at one junction end may stem from a read error. The gene calls are TRBV15 and TRBJ2-4, with TRBD2 identical over 8 bases. Germline values: CDR1 LNHNV, CDR2 YYDKDF (reference sequence). The CDR3 is 12 amino acids. CDR3 nucleotides: TGTGCCACCAGCAGAGGCGGGACTAGGCACAACTTC. This encodes CATSRGGTRHNF.

This chain connects TRBV19 to TRBJ2-5; a possible D gene is TRBD1 (6 bases). Germline values: CDR1 LNHDA, CDR2 SQIVND (reference sequence). This CDR3 contains 13 residues. V was trimmed by 3 bases and J by 3 bases, leaving 8 bases between them. CDR3 sequence (DNA): TGTGCCAGTAGTATCACAGGGAAAGAGACCCAGTACTTC. It yields the protein CASSITGKETQYF.

This chain uses TRBV7-6 with TRBJ2-3, with 13 nucleotides matching TRBD2. Germline V gene lookup returns CDR1 SGHVS and CDR2 FNYEAQ. This CDR3 has 15 residues. V lost 4 bases and J lost 3; bases outside the gene matches: 1. The CDR3 region is CASSSGLAGTDTQYF. The CDR3 DNA is TGTGCCAGCAGCTCGGGACTAGCGGGAACAGATACGCAGTATTTT.

V and J are TRBV6-5 and TRBJ2-1, with 8 bases that match TRBD1. The CDR3 totals 16 residues. V was clipped by 2 bases and J by 4 bases; unmatched bases: 7. Germline V CDR1 and CDR2: MNHEY, SVGAGI. Written as DNA, the CDR3 is TGTGCCAGCAGTTACACCACAGGGGGATTTTACAATGAGCAGTTCTTC. Translated, it gives CASSYTTGGFYNEQFF.

This clone was picked up a small number of times. V gene TRBV4-1 combines with J gene TRBJ2-7, with D possibly being TRBD1 or TRBD2 (5 bases each). V dropped 4 bases and J dropped 5 bases, with 18 bases sitting between them. Germline-derived CDR1 and CDR2 are MGHRA and YSYEKL. CDR3 length: 15 amino acids. This CDR3 reads CASSPNLGRDHEQYF. DNA of the CDR3: TGCGCCAGCAGCCCGAATCTAGGCAGGGACCACGAGCAGTACTTC.

This chain connects TRBV6-1 to TRBJ2-2; either TRBD1 or TRBD2 may fit D (5 bases each). The V gene's germline CDR1 is MNHNS and CDR2 SASEGT. With 7 bases removed from V and 4 bases from J, the gap between germline ends came to 16 bases. The CDR3 has 15 amino acids. CDR3 amino acids: CASTGTSRGTGELFF. The CDR3 region has the DNA TGTGCCAGCACCGGGACCTCAAGAGGCACCGGGGAGCTGTTTTTT.

This sequence joins TRBV19 and TRBJ2-2; 7 bases are shared with TRBD1. The CDR3 is 15 amino acids. V dropped 5 bases and J dropped 8; count of bases not matched to a gene: 11. CDR1 LNHDA and CDR2 SQIVND come from the germline V gene (reference sequence). The CDR3 nucleotides are TGTGCCAGTAGTCCCCGACAGGGTGGACCGGGGGAGCTGTTTTTT. Translation: CASSPRQGGPGELFF.

This clone was seen just once. V usage is TRBV6-1 and J usage is TRBJ1-2; possibly TRBD1 for D (5 bases). The CDR3 totals 13 residues. From germline, CDR1 is MNHNS and CDR2 SASEGT. V dropped 4 bases and J dropped 8 bases, with 14 bases sitting between them. CDR3 residues: CASSGTGTGGYTF. The CDR3 DNA reads as TGTGCCAGCAGTGGTACAGGCACAGGCGGCTACACCTTC.

This clone was counted only a few times. The genes are TRBV7-2 and TRBJ2-1; D gene uncertain. V lost 3 bases to trimming and J lost 7 bases, with 7 bases between them. From germline, CDR1 is SGHTA and CDR2 FQGNSA. This CDR3 is 12 amino acids long. The CDR3 protein is CASSLQDNEQFF. CDR3 in DNA: TGTGCCAGCAGCTTGCAAGATAATGAGCAGTTCTTC.

This clone was picked up one time. This chain links TRBV27 with TRBJ2-3; 10 bases match TRBD1. The V and J ends lost 2 bases and 2 bases, in that order; junction bases with no gene match: 7. The germline CDR1 and CDR2 sequences are MNHEY and SMNVEV (reference sequence). This CDR3 comprises 17 residues. The DNA for the CDR3 is TGTGCCAGCAGTTTACTCGGGACAGGGGCTAACACAGATACGCAGTATTTT. Its protein product is CASSLLGTGANTDTQYF.

This clone was seen once. V usage is TRBV7-9 and J usage is TRBJ2-5; tentatively, D is TRBD1 or TRBD2 (5 bases each). Trimming took off 3 bases at V and 5 bases at J, with 13 bases between the two ends. The CDR3 has 14 residues. Looked up from germline, CDR1 is SEHNR and CDR2 is FQNEAQ (reference sequence). The CDR3 here is CASSFSGTAETQYF. The CDR3 bases are TGTGCCAGCAGCTTCTCCGGGACGGCCGAGACCCAGTACTTC.

In this sample, this clone turned up once. V usage is TRBV5-6 and J usage is TRBJ2-1, with D perhaps given as TRBD1 or TRBD2 (5 bases each). Trimming stripped 2 bases from V and 0 bases from J, with 12 bases between. The CDR3 length is 16 residues. Germline V gives CDR1 SGHDT, CDR2 YYEEEE. Written as DNA, the CDR3 is TGTGCCAGCAGCTTTCTCGGGGACCTCTCCTACAATGAGCAGTTCTTC. Encoded protein: CASSFLGDLSYNEQFF.

The V and J genes are TRBV11-2 and TRBJ1-3; a possible D gene is TRBD1 (5 bases). The V end lost 4 bases, the J end lost 4 bases, and 14 bases lay between the germline ends. From germline, CDR1 is SGHAT and CDR2 FQNNGV. This CDR3 has 15 residues. For the CDR3, the DNA is TGTGCCAGCAGCTCCGGGGGGGGTTCCGGAAACACCATATATTTT. Its translation is CASSSGGGSGNTIYF.

V is TRBV4-1 and J is TRBJ1-6; 9 bases align to TRBD1. The germline V gene has CDR1 MGHRA and CDR2 YSYEKL. The CDR3 contains 15 residues. Unmatched junction bases numbered 2, after V lost 4 bases and J lost 4 bases. The CDR3 coding sequence is TGCGCCAGCAGCCCGGGACAGGGATATAATTCACCCCTCCACTTT. It yields the protein CASSPGQGYNSPLHF.

In this sample, this clone turned up a few times. V is TRBV2 and J is TRBJ2-3; TRBD1 might be the D (5 bases). Trimming shortened V by 2 bases and J by 4 bases, and 7 bases separated the two germline ends. Germline V CDR1 and CDR2: SNHLY, FYNNEI. The CDR3 extends over 13 amino acids. In DNA, the CDR3 is TGTGCCAGCAGTGAACAGGGTCCAGATACGCAGTATTTT. Its translation is CASSEQGPDTQYF.

The genes are TRBV5-5 and TRBJ2-3; D is unresolved. With 0 bases removed from V and 0 bases from J, the gap between germline ends came to 8 bases. The CDR3 consists of 15 residues. CDR1 is SGHKS, CDR2 YYEKEE, per germline (reference sequence). DNA for the CDR3: TGTGCCAGCAGCTTGGCGGGTACTAGCACAGATACGCAGTATTTT. This translates into CASSLAGTSTDTQYF.

This chain connects TRBV28 to TRBJ2-1, with TRBD2 matching 10 bases. Per germline, CDR1 MDHEN and CDR2 SYDVKM. V gave up 10 bases and J gave up 0 bases; unmatched junction bases: 9. This CDR3 contains 16 residues. The CDR3: CATLPSGGFSYNEQFF. The CDR3, as DNA: TGTGCCACCCTGCCTAGCGGGGGTTTCTCCTACAATGAGCAGTTCTTC.